This T cell receptor beta chain was captured by sequencing in a study of cytomegalovirus exposure and HLA in healthy donors. Notes on the study in general: The availability of immune exposure information extended only to CMV serostatus. A likely sequencing artifact accounted for one observed cluster of highly shared sequence variants. In a later analysis, TCR association rates varied by HLA locus: DRB1 most, HLA-C fewest. Sequences of the TCR beta chain were said to predict the HLA-A and HLA-B alleles of most subjects accurately.

It was with 60 Vbeta and 13 Jbeta primers that the PCR ran. Method: immunoSEQ multiplex PCR; TCRdb's copy keeps in-frame clones and lacks some. Of 100,000 to 150,000 clones listed, around 70% are singletons. The CDR3 has 12 amino acids. Germline CDR1 reads SNHLY; CDR2 reads FYNNEI. The trim removed 8 bases at V and 4 bases at J, leaving 5 bases unmatched. Worth noting for this clone: Its cognate antigen is unknown.

The sample consisted of PBMCs. This rearrangement joins TRBV2 to TRBJ2-7; 7 bases match TRBD1. The clonotype comes from a human donor in good health. In nucleotides, the CDR3 is TGTGCCAGCGTTCAACAGGGGTACGAGCAGTACTTC. It translates to CASVQQGYEQYF.